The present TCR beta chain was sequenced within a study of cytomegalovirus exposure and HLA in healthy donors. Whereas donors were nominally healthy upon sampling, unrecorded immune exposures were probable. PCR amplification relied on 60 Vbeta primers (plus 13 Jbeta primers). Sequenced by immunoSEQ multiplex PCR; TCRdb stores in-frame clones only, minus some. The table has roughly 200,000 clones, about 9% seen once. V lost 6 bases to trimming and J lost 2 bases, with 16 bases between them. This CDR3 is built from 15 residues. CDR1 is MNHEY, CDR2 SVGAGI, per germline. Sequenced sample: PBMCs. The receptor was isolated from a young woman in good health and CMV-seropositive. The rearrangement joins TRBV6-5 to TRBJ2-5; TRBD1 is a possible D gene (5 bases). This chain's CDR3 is CASRTRAVTQETQYF. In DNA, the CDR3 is TGTGCCAGCAGGACCAGGGCAGTAACGCAAGAGACCCAGTACTTC.